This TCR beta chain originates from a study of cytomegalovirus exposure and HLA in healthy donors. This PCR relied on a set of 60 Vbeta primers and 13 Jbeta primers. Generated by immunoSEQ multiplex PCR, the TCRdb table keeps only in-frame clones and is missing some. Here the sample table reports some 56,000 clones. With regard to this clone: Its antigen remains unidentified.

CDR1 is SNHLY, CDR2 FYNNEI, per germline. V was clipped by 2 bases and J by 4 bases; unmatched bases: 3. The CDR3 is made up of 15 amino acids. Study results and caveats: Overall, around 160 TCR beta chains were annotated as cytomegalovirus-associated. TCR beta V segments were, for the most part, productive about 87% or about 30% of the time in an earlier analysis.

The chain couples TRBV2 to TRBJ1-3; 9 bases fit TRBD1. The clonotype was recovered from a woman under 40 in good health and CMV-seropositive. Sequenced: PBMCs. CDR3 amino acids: CASSERQGGGNTIYF. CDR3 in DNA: TGTGCCAGCAGTGAAAGACAGGGGGGCGGAAACACCATATATTTT.